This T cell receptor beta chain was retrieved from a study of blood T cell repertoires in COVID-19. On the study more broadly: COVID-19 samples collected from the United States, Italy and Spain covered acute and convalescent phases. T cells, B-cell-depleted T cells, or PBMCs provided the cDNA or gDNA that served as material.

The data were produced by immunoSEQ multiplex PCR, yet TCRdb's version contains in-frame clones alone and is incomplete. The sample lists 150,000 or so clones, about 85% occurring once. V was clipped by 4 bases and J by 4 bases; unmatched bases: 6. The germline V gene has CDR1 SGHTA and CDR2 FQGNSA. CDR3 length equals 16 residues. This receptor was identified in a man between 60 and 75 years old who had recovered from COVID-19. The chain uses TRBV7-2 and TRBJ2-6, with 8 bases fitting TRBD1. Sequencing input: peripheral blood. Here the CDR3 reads CASSSNRGSGANVLTF. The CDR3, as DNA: TGTGCCAGCAGCTCAAACAGGGGGTCCGGGGCCAACGTCCTGACTTTC. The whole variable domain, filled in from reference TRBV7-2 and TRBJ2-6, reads GAGVSQSPSNKVTEKGKDVELRCDPISGHTALYWYRQSLGQGLEFLIYFQGNSAPDKSGLPSDRFSAERTGGSVSTLTIQRTQQEDSAVYLCASSSNRGSGANVLTFGAGSRLTVL.